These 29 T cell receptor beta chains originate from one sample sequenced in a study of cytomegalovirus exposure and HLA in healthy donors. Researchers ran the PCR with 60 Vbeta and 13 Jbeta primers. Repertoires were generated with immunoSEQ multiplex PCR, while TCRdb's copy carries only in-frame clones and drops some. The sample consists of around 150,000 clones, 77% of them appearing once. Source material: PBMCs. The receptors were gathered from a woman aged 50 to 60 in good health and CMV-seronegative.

CDR3 loop: CASSTFEVQGDTQYF. The CDR3 DNA reads TGTGCCAGTAGTACATTCGAGGTACAGGGAGATACGCAGTATTTT. J is TRBJ2-3 and V is TRBV19, with D perhaps TRBD1 (6 bases). The CDR3 totals 15 residues. Germline V gene lookup returns CDR1 LNHDA and CDR2 SQIVND (reference sequence). Trimming left V 4 bases short and J 5 bases short, with 16 bases between.

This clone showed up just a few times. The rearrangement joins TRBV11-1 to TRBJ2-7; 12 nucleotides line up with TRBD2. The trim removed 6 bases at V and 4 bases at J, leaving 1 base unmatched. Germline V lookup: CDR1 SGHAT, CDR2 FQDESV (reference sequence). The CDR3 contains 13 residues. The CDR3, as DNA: TGTGCCAGCAGAACTAGCGGGGGGTACGAGCAGTACTTC. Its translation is CASRTSGGYEQYF. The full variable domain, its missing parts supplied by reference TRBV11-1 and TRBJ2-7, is EAEVAQSPRYKITEKSQAVAFWCDPISGHATLYWYRQILGQGPELLVQFQDESVVDDSQLPKDRFSAERLKGVDSTLKIQPAELGDSAMYLCASRTSGGYEQYFGPGTRLTVT.

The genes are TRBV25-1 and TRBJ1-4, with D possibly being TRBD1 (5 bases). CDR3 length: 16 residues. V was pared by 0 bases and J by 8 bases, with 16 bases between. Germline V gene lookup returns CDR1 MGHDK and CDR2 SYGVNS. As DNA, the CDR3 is TGTGCCAGCAGTGAATATATTCAGGACACGAAGGAAAAACTGTTTTTT. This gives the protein CASSEYIQDTKEKLFF.

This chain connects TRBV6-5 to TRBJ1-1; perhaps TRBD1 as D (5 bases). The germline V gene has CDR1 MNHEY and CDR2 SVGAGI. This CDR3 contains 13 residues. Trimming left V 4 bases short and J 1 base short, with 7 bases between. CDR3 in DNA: TGTGCCAGCAGTTCACAGGAGAACACTGAAGCTTTCTTT. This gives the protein CASSSQENTEAFF.

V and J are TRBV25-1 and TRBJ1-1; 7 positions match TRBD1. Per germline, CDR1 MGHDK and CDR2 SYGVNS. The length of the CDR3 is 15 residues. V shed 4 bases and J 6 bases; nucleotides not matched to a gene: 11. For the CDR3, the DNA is TGTGCCAGCAGTGTCTCCGGGACAGTAAAGGCTGAAGCTTTCTTT. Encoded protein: CASSVSGTVKAEAFF.

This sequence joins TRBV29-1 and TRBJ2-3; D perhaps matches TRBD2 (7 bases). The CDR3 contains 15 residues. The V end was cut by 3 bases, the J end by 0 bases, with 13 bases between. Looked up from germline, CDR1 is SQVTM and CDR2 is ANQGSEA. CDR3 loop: CSVEGGGRSTDTQYF. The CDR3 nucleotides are TGCAGCGTTGAGGGCGGGGGCCGAAGCACAGATACGCAGTATTTT.

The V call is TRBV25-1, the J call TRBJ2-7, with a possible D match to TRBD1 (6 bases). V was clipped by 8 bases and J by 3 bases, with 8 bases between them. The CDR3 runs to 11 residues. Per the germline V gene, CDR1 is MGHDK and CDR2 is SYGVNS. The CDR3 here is CASLQGYEQYF. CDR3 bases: TGTGCCAGCCTACAGGGCTACGAGCAGTACTTC.

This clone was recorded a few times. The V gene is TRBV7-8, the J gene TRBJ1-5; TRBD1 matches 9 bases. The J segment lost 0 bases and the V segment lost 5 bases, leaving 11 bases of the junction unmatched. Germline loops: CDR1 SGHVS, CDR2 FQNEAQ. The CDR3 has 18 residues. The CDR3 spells CASSPSRDRAYSNQPQHF. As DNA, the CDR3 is TGTGCCAGCAGCCCCAGCCGGGACAGGGCATATAGCAATCAGCCCCAGCATTTT.

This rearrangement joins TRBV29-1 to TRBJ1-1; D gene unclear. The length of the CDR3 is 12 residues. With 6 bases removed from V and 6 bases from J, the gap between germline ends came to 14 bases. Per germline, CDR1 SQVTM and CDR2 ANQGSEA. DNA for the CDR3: TGCAGCGTAGACCATTTGGAGGCTGAAGCTTTCTTT. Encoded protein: CSVDHLEAEAFF.

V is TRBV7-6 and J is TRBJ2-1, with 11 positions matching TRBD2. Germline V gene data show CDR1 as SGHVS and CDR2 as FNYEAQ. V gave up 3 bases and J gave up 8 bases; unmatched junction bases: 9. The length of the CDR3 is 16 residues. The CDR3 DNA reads TGTGCCAGCAGCTTCCTTCTAGCGGGGGGCATCGATGAGCAGTTCTTC. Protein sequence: CASSFLLAGGIDEQFF.

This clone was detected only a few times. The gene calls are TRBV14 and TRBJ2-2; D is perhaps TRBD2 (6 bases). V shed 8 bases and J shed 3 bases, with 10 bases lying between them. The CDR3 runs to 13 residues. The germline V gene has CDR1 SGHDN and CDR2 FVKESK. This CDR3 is CASWDSDTGELFF. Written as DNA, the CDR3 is TGTGCCAGCTGGGACTCCGACACCGGGGAGCTGTTTTTT.

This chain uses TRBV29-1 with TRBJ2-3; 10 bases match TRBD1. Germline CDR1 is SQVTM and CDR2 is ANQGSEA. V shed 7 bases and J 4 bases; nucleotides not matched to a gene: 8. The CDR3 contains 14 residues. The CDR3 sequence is CSATDRGFPDTQYF. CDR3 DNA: TGCAGCGCCACGGACAGGGGGTTCCCAGATACGCAGTATTTT.

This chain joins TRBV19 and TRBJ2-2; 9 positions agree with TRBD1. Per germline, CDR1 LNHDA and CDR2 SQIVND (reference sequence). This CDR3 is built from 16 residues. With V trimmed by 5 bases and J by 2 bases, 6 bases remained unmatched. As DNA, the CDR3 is TGTGCCAGTAGTCCTCAGGACAGGGGCAACACCGGGGAGCTGTTTTTT. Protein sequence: CASSPQDRGNTGELFF. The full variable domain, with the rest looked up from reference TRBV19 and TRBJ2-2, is DGGITQSPKYLFRKEGQNVTLSCEQNLNHDAMYWYRQDPGQGLRLIYYSQIVNDFQKGDIAEGYSVSREKKESFPLTVTSAQKNPTAFYLCASSPQDRGNTGELFFGEGSRLTVL.

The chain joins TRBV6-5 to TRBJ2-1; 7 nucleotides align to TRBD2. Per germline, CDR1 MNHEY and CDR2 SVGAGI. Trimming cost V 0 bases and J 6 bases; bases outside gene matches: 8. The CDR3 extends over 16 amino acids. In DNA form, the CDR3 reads TGTGCCAGCAGTTACTCGGGGGGGACCGTCGTCAATGAGCAGTTCTTC. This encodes CASSYSGGTVVNEQFF.

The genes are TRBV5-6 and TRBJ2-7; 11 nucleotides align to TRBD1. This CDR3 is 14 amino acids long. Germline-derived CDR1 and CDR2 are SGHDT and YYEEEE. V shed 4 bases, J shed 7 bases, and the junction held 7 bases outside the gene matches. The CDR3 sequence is CASSMDRGLGEQYF. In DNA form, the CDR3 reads TGTGCCAGCAGCATGGACAGGGGGCTGGGGGAGCAGTACTTC.

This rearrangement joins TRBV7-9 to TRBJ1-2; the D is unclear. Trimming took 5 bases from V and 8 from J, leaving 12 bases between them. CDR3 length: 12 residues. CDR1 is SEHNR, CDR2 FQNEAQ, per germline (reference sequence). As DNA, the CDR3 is TGTGCCAGCAGCCCTACCGGGAGGGGCTACACCTTC. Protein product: CASSPTGRGYTF.

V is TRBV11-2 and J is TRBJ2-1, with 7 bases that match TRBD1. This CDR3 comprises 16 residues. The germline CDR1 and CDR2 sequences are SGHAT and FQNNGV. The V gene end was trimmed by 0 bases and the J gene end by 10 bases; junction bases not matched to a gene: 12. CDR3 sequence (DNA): TGTGCCAGCAGCTTAGATCTCGAGGGGGCTTTAGGCGAGCAGTTCTTC. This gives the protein CASSLDLEGALGEQFF.

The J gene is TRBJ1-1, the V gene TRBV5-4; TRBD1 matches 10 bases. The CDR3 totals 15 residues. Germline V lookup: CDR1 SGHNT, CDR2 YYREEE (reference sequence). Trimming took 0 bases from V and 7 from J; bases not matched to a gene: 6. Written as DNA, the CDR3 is TGTGCCAGCAGCTTGGGGGGGGACAGGGGCGTTGAAGCTTTCTTT. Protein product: CASSLGGDRGVEAFF.

CDR3 in DNA: TGTGCCACCAGCAGAGACAGGGTATTCGAAAAACTGTTTTTT. Protein: CATSRDRVFEKLFF. V is TRBV15 and J is TRBJ1-4; D is perhaps TRBD1 (5 bases). CDR1 is LNHNV and CDR2 is YYDKDF in the germline V gene (reference sequence). Trimming cost V 0 bases and J 8 bases, with 10 bases left between them. CDR3 length equals 14 residues.

CDR3 residues: CASSLGGSGGPRFF. The CDR3 DNA is TGTGCCAGCAGCTTGGGGGGTAGCGGGGGGCCACGGTTCTTC. The chain employs TRBV5-4 and TRBJ2-1; 10 bases map to TRBD2. The CDR3 sequence is 14 residues long. CDR1 is SGHNT and CDR2 is YYREEE in the germline V gene (reference sequence). After removal of 0 bases from V and 15 bases from J, the junction contained 9 bases not matched to a gene.

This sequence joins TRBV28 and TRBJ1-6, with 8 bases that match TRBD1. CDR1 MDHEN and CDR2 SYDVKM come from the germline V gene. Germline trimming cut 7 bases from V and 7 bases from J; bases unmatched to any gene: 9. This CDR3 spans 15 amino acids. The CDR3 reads CASKMRQGFNSPLHF. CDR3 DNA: TGTGCCAGCAAAATGAGACAGGGGTTCAATTCACCCCTCCACTTT.

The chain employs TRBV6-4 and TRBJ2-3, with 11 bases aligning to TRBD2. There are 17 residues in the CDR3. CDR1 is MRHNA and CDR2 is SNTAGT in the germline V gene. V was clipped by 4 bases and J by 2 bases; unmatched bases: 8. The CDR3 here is CASSVVAGGIDTDTQYF. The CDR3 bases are TGTGCCAGCAGTGTCGTAGCGGGGGGGATCGACACAGATACGCAGTATTTT.

The CDR3 region is CASSLAPTGGLFSSYNSPLHF. The CDR3 DNA sequence: TGTGCCAGCAGCTTAGCCCCTACAGGGGGCCTCTTCTCCAGCTATAATTCACCCCTCCACTTT. The V call is TRBV7-2, the J call TRBJ1-6, with 9 bases matching TRBD1. The CDR3 spans 21 residues. Germline CDR1 and CDR2: SGHTA and FQGNSA. V lost 0 bases, J lost 3 bases, and 15 bases stayed unmatched.

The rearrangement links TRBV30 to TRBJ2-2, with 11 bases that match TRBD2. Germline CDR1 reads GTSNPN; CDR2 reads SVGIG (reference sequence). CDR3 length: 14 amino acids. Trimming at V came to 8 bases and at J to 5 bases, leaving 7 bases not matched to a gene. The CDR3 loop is CAIQTSGGTGELFF. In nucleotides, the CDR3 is TGTGCCATACAAACTAGCGGGGGAACCGGGGAGCTGTTTTTT.

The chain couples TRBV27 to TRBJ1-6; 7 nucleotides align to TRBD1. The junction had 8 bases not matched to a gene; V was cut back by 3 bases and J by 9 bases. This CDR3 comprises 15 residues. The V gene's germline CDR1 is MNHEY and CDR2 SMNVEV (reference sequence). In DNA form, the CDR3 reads TGTGCCAGCAGTTTCAGGACAGGATCCGGTTCACCCCTCCACTTT. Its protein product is CASSFRTGSGSPLHF.

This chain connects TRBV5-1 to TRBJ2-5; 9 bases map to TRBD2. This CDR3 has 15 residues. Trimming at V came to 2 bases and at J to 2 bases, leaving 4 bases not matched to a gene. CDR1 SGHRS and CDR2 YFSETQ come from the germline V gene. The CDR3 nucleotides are TGCGCCAGCAGCTTCGGGCGGGGGGGGCAAGAGACCCAGTACTTC. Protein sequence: CASSFGRGGQETQYF.

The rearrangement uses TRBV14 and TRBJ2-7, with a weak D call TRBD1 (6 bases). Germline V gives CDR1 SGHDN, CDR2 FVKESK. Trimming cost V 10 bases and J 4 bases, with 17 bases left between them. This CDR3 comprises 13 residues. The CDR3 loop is CATRATGTYEQYF. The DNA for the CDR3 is TGTGCCACAAGAGCAACAGGGACATACGAGCAGTACTTC.

The CDR3 coding sequence is TGTGCCACCAGCAGAGAGGGGGGATACGAGCAGTACTTC. Translating gives CATSREGGYEQYF. The chain links TRBV15 to TRBJ2-7; a weak D match, TRBD2 (6 bases). The CDR3 loop spans 13 amino acids. Trimming left V 0 bases short and J 4 bases short, with 7 bases between. In germline, CDR1 is LNHNV, CDR2 YYDKDF (reference sequence). Drawing the rest from reference TRBV15 and TRBJ2-7, the complete variable domain is DAMVIQNPRYQVTQFGKPVTLSCSQTLNHNVMYWYQQKSSQAPKLLFHYYDKDFNNEADTPDNFQSRRPNTSFCFLDIRSPGLGDTAMYLCATSREGGYEQYFGPGTRLTVT.

This CDR3 reads CASSFTGTDEQFF. CDR3 sequence (DNA): TGTGCCAGCAGCTTTACAGGGACCGATGAGCAGTTCTTC. The genes are TRBV5-4 and TRBJ2-1, with D perhaps TRBD1 (6 bases). Germline V gene lookup returns CDR1 SGHNT and CDR2 YYREEE (reference sequence). V gave up 2 bases and J gave up 8 bases, with 11 bases separating them. This CDR3 comprises 13 residues.